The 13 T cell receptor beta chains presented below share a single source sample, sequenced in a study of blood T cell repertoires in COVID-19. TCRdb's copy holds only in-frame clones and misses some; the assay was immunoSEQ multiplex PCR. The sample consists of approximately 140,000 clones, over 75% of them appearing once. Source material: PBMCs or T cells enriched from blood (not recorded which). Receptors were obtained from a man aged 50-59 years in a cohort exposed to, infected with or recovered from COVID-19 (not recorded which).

For the CDR3, the DNA is TGTGCCAGCAGCTTAGCCCTTAACACTGAAGCTTTCTTT. Its translation: CASSLALNTEAFF. This rearrangement joins TRBV7-7 to TRBJ1-1; D is undetermined. This CDR3 region has 13 residues. Trimming pared 0 bases from V and 2 bases from J, leaving 4 bases between. CDR1 and CDR2 from the germline V gene are SSHAT and FNYEAQ (reference sequence).

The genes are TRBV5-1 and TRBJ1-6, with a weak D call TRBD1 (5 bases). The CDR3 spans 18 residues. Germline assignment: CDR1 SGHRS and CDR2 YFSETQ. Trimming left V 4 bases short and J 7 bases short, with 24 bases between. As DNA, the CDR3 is TGCGCCAGCAGCCTGACGGCACAGGACTACACTTTAAATTCACCCCTCCACTTT. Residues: CASSLTAQDYTLNSPLHF.

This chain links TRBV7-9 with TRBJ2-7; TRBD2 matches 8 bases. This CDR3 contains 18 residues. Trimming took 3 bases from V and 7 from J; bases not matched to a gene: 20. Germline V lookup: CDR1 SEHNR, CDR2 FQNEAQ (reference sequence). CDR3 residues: CASSFDYSGGLGYREQYF. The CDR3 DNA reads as TGTGCCAGCAGCTTCGACTACTCCGGGGGACTAGGGTATAGGGAGCAGTACTTC. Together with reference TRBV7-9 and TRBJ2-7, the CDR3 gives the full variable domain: DTGVSQNPRHKITKRGQNVTFRCDPISEHNRLYWYRQTLGQGPEFLTYFQNEAQLEKSRLLSDRFSAERPKGSFSTLEIQRTEQGDSAMYLCASSFDYSGGLGYREQYFGPGTRLTVT.

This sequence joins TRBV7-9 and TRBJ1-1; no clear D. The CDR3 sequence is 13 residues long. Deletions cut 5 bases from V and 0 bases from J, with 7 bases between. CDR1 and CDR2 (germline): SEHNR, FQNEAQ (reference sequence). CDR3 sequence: CASSVLMNTEAFF. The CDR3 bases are TGTGCCAGCAGCGTGCTAATGAACACTGAAGCTTTCTTT.

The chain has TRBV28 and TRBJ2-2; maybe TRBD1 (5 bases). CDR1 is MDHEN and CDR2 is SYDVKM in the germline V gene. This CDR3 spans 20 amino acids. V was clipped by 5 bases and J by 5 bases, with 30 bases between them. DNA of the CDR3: TGTGCCAGCAGTAGATTCGGACAAGGGCCCCACGGGTTAGGAACCGGGGAGCTGTTTTTT. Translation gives CASSRFGQGPHGLGTGELFF.

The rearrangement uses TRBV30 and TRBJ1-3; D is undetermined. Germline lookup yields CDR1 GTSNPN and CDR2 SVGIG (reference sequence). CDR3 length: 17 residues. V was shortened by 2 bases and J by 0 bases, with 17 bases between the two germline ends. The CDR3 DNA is TGTGCCTGGAGTCCCCCTCTAGAGTCGGGCTCTGGAAACACCATATATTTT. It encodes CAWSPPLESGSGNTIYF. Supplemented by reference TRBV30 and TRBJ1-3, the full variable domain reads SQTIHQWPATLVQPVGSPLSLECTVEGTSNPNLYWYRQAAGRGLQLLFYSVGIGQISSEVPQNLSASRPQDRQFILSSKKLLLSDSGFYLCAWSPPLESGSGNTIYFGEGSWLTVV.

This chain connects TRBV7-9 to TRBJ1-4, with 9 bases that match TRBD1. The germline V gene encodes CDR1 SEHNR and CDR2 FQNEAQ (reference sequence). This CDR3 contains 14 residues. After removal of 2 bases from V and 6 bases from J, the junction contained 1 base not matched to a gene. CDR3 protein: CASSLRDRDEKLFF. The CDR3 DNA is TGTGCCAGCAGCTTAAGGGACAGGGATGAAAAACTGTTTTTT.

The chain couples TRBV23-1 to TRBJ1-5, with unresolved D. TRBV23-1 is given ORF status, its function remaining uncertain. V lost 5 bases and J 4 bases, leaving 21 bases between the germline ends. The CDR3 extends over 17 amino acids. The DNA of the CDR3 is TGCGCCAGCAGTAAACCAGGCCTCCTCTGTAGGAATCAGCCCCAGCATTTT. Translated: CASSKPGLLCRNQPQHF.

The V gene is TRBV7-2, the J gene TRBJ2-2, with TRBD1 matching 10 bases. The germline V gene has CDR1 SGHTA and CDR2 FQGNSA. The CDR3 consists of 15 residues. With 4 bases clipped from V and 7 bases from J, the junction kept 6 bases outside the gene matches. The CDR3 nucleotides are TGTGCCAGCAGCTGGGGACAGGGGCGAATCGGGGAGCTGTTTTTT. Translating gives CASSWGQGRIGELFF.

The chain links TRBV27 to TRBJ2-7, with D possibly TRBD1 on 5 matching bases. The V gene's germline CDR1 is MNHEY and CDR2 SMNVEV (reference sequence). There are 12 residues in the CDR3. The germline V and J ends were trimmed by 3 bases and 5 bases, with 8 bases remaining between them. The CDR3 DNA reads TGTGCCAGCAGTTTTCAGGGTAACGAGCAGTACTTC. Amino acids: CASSFQGNEQYF.

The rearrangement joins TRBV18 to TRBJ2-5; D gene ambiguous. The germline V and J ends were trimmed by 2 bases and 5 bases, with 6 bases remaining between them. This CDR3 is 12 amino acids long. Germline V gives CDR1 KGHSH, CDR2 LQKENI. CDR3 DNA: TGTGCCAGCTCACCATCCCGGGAGACCCAGTACTTC. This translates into CASSPSRETQYF.

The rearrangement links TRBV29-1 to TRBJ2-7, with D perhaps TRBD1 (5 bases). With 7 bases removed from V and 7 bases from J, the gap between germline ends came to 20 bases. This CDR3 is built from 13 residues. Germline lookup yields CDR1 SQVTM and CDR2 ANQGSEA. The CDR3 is CSGAMGLGLEQYF. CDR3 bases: TGCAGCGGGGCGATGGGGCTGGGGCTGGAGCAGTACTTC.

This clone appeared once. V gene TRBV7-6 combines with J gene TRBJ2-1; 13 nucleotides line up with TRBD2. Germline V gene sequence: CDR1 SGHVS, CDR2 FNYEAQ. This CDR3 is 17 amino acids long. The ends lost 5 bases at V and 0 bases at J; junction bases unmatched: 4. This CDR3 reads CASSPLAGGNSYNEQFF. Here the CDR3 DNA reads TGTGCCAGCAGCCCACTAGCGGGAGGGAACTCCTACAATGAGCAGTTCTTC. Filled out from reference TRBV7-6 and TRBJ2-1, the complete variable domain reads GAGVSQSPRYKVTKRGQDVALRCDPISGHVSLYWYRQALGQGPEFLTYFNYEAQQDKSGLPNDRFSAERPEGSISTLTIQRTEQRDSAMYRCASSPLAGGNSYNEQFFGPGTRLTVL.